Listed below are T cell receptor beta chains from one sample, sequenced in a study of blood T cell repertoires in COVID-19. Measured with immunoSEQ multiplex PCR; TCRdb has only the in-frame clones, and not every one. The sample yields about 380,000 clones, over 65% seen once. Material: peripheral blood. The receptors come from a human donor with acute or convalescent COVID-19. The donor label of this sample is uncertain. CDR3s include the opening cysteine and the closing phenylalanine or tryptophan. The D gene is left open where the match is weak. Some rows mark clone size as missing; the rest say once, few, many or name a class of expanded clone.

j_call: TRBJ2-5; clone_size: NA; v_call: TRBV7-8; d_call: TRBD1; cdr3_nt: TGTGCCAGCAGCCCAGGGACAGGGAGGGGTCAAGAGACCCAGTACTTC; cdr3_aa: CASSPGTGRGQETQYF
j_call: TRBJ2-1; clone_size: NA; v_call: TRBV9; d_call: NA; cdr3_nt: TGTGCCAGCAGCGTAGATCGACTAGGACTAAGCAATGAGCAGTTCTTC; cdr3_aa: CASSVDRLGLSNEQFF
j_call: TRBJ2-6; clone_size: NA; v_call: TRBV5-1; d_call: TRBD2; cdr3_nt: TGCGCCAGCGCGAAGGGGACTAGCGGGACCAGCGGCTCTGGGGCCAACGTCCTGACTTTC; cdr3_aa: CASAKGTSGTSGSGANVLTF
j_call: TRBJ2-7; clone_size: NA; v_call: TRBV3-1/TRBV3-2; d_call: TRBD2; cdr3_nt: TGTGCCAGCAGCCGCCTCCTTAGCGGGGGGGCCTACGAGCAGTACTTC; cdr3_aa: CASSRLLSGGAYEQYF
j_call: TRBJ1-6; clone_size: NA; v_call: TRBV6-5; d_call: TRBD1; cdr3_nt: TGTGCCATCAACCGGGACAGGGCTTCACCCCTCCACTTT; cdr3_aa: CAINRDRASPLHF
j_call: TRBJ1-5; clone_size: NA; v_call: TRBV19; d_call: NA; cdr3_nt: TGTGCCAGTAGTATAGATCAGGGATCCAATCAGCCCCAGCATTTT; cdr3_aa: CASSIDQGSNQPQHF
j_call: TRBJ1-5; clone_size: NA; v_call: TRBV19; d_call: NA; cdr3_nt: TGTGCCAGTAGTATGGTGGCAGGGAGGCAGCCCCAGCATTTT; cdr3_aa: CASSMVAGRQPQHF
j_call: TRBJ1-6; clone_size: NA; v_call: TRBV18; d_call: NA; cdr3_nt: TGTGCCAGCTCACCACGATCGACAGATGTCAATTCACCCCTCCACTTT; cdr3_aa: CASSPRSTDVNSPLHF
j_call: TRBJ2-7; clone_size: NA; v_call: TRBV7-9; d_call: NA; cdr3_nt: TGTGCCAGCGGATGGGGAGGCTTATCCTACGAGCAGTACTTC; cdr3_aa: CASGWGGLSYEQYF
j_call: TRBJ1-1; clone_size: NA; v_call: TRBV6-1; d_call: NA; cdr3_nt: TGTGCCAGCAGTGTATGGCAGGGTCATCGGAGCACTGAAGCTTTCTTT; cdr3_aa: CASSVWQGHRSTEAFF
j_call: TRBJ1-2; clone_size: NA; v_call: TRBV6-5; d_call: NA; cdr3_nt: TGTGCCAGCAAAAATATGGGAGTTCGGGATAGTGGCTACACCTTC; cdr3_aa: CASKNMGVRDSGYTF
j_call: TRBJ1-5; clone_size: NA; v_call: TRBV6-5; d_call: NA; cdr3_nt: TGTGCCAGCAGAACAGGCAATCAGCCCCAGCATTTT; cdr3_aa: CASRTGNQPQHF
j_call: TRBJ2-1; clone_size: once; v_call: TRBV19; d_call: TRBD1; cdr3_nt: TGTGCCAGTAGTGCAAGGACAGGGTATTACAATGAGCAGTTCTTC; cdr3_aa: CASSARTGYYNEQFF
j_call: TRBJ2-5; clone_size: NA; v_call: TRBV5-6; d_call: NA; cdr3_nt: TGTGCCAGCAGCTATGTATCCGGGAGAAGGACCCAGTACTTC; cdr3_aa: CASSYVSGRRTQYF
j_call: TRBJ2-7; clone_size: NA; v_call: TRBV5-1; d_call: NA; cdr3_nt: TGCGCCAGTAGTGAGGGCCGCTACGAGCAGTACTTC; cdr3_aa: CASSEGRYEQYF
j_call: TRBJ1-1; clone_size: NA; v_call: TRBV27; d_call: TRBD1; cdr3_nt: TGTGCCAGCAGTTCACGCCCGGGACAGGGGGTTATCGGAGCTTTCTTT; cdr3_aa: CASSSRPGQGVIGAFF
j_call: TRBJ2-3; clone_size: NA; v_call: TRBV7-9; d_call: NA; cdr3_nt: TGTGCCAGCAGCTTAAGGCAGGGAACAGATACGCAGTATTTT; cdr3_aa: CASSLRQGTDTQYF
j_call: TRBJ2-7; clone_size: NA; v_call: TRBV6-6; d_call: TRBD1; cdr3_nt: TGTGCCAGCAGCCGACCGGGACAGGGGTCCTACGAGCAGTACTTC; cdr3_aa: CASSRPGQGSYEQYF
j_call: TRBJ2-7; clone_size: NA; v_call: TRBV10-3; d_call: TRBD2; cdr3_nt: TGTGCCATCAGTGAGAATGGGGGGGGAGCCTACGAGCAGTACTTC; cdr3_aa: CAISENGGGAYEQYF
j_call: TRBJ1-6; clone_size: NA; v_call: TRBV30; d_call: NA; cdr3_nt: TGTGCGGGGGGACGTAACTATAATTCACCCCTCCACTTT; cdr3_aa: CAGGRNYNSPLHF
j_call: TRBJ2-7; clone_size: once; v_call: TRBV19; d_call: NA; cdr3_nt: TGTGCCAGTAGTATTGGTCAGGGAATAACCTACGAGCAGTACTTC; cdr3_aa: CASSIGQGITYEQYF
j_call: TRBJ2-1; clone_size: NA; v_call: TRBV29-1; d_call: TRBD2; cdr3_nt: TGCAGCCTGACGCTAGCGGACAATGAGCAGTTCTTC; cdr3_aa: CSLTLADNEQFF
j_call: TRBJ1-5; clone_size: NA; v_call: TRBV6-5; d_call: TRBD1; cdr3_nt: TGTGCCAGCACCCCGACAGGGACGAACAATCAGCCCCAGCATTTT; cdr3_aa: CASTPTGTNNQPQHF
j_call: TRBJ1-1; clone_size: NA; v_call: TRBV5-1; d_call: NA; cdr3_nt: TGCGCCAGCAGCCCCGCTTGGGCGGGCGGGACTGAAGCTTTCTTT; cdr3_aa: CASSPAWAGGTEAFF
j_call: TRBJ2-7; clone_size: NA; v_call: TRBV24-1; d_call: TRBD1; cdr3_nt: TGTGCCACCAGTGAATCCGACAGGGCCTACGAGCAGTACTTC; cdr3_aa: CATSESDRAYEQYF
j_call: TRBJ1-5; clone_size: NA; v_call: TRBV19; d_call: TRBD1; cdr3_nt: TGTGCCAGTAGTCTATCCTGGACAGGGCCCAATCAGCCCCAGCATTTT; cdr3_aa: CASSLSWTGPNQPQHF
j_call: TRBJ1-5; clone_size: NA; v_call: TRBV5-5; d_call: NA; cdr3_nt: TGTGCCAGCAGCTTAGGCAGGGGATGGGGGCAGCCCCAGCATTTT; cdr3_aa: CASSLGRGWGQPQHF
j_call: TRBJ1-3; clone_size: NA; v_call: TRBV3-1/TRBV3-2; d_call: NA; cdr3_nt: TGTGCCAGCAGCACCACGGGAAGATCTGGAAACACCATATATTTT; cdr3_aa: CASSTTGRSGNTIYF
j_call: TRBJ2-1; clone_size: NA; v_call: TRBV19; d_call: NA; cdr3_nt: TGTGCCAGTAGTATAGATCGGGGGGCCTTGGAGGAGCAGTTCTTC; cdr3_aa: CASSIDRGALEEQFF
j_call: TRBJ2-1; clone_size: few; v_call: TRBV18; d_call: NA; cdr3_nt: TGTGCCAGCTCACCACCGGCGGGGGCGGGTGAGCAGTTCTTC; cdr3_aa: CASSPPAGAGEQFF
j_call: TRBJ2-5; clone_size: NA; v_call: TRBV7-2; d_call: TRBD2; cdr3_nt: TGTGCCAGCAGCCCCCTAGCGGGGGGGCTGGGAGAGACCCAGTACTTC; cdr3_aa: CASSPLAGGLGETQYF
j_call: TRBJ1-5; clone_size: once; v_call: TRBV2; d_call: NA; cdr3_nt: TGTGCCAGCAGTGAAGCGCCCAGGGGCAACAATCAGCCCCAGCATTTT; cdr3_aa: CASSEAPRGNNQPQHF
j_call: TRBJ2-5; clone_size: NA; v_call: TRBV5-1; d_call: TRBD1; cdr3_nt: TGCGCCAGCAGCGTAACCGGGACAGAAAAAGAGACCCAGTACTTC; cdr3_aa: CASSVTGTEKETQYF
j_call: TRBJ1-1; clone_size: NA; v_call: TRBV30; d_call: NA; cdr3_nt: TGTGCCTGGAAGCCCCAAATGAACACTGAAGCTTTCTTT; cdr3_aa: CAWKPQMNTEAFF
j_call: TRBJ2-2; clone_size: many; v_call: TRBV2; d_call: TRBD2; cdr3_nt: TGTGCCACCTCGTCTACTAGCGGAATTACCGGGGAGCTGTTTTTT; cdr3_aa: CATSSTSGITGELFF
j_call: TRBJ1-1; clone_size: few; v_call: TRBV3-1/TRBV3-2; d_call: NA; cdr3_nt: TGTGCCAGCAGCCGTACGGGGGGCAACACTGAAGCTTTCTTT; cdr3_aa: CASSRTGGNTEAFF
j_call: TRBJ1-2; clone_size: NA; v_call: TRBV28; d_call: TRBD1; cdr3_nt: TGTGCCAGCAGTCAAGGGGGACAGGCCTACTATGGCTACACCTTC; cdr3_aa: CASSQGGQAYYGYTF
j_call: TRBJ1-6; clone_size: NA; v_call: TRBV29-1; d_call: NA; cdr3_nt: TGCAGCGTTAGGACAGCCTATAATTCACCCCTCCACTTT; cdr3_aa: CSVRTAYNSPLHF
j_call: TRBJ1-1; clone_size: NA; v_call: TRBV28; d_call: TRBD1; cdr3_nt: TGTGCCAGCAGGTCGACAGGGGTGGCGAACACTGAAGCTTTCTTT; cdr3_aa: CASRSTGVANTEAFF
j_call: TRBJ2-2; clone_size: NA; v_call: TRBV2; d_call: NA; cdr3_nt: TGTGCCAGCAGACCGGGACTTAGCGGGGAGCTGTTTTTT; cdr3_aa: CASRPGLSGELFF
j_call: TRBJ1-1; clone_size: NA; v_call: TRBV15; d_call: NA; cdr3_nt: TGTGCCACCAGCAGAGATCGATGGCGGACTGAAGCTTTCTTT; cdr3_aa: CATSRDRWRTEAFF
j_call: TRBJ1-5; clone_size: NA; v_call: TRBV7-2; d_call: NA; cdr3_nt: TGTGCCAGCAGCTTAGATCGGTACAGGGCAAGCAATCAGCCCCAGCATTTT; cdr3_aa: CASSLDRYRASNQPQHF
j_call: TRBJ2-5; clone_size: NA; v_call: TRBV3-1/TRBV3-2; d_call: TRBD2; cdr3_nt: TGTGCCAGCAGCCAAGTCGGGAGGGCCCGGAACCAAGAGACCCAGTACTTC; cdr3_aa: CASSQVGRARNQETQYF
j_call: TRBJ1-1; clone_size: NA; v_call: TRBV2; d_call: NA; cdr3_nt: TGTGCCAGCAGTGAATATGGGAGCACTGAAGCTTTCTTT; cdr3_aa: CASSEYGSTEAFF
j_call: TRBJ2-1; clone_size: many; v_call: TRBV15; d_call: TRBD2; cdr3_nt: TGTGCCACTCGGGCGGGAGGGGGCGTATACAATGAGCAGTTCTTC; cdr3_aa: CATRAGGGVYNEQFF
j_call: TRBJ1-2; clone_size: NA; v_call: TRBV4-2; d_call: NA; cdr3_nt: TGTGCCAGCAGCCAAGATTCTGGACAGAACTATGGCTACACCTTC; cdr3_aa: CASSQDSGQNYGYTF